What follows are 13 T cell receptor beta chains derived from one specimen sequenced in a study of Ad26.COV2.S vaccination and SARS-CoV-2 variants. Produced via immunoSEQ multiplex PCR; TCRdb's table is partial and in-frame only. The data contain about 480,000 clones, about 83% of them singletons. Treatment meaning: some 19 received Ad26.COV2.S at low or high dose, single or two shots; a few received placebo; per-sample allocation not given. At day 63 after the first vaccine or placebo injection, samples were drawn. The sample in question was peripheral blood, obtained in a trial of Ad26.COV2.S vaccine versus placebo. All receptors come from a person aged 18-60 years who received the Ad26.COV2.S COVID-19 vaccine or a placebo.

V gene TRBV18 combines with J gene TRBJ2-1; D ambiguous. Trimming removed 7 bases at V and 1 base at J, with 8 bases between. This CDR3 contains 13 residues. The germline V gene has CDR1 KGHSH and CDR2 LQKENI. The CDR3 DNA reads TGTGCCAGCTTGTCTTCATCCTACAATGAGCAGTTCTTC. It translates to CASLSSSYNEQFF.

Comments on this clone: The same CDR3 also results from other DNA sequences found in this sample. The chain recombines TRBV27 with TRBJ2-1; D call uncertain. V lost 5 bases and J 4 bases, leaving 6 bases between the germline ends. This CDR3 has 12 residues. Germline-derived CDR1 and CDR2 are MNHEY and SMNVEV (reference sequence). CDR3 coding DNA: TGTGCCAGCAGTGGGCCATACAATGAGCAGTTCTTC. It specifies CASSGPYNEQFF.

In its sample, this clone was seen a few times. CDR3 nucleotides: TGTGCCACCGCCGGGACAGAAGGGGGTGAGCAGTTCTTC. It encodes CATAGTEGGEQFF. V and J are TRBV10-3 and TRBJ2-1; TRBD1 aligns across 7 bases. The germline gives CDR1 ENHRY, CDR2 SYGVKD. Trimming took 10 bases from V and 9 from J; bases not matched to a gene: 12. The CDR3 has 13 residues.

In DNA, the CDR3 is TGTGCCAGTAGTCGGCCGCGGACACGGGACAAGGGGGTAGTCTACGAGCAGTACTTC. This sequence encodes CASSRPRTRDKGVVYEQYF. This sequence joins TRBV19 and TRBJ2-7, with D possibly matching TRBD1 (6 bases). The germline V and J ends were trimmed by 5 bases and 3 bases, with 29 bases remaining between them. CDR1 and CDR2 from the germline V gene are LNHDA and SQIVND (reference sequence). This CDR3 has 19 residues.

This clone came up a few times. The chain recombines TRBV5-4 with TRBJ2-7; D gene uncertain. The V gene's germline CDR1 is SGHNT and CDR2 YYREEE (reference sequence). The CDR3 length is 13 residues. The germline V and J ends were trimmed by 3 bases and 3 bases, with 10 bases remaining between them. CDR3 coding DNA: TGTGCCAGCAGCTCACTCGACCTCTACGAGCAGTACTTC. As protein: CASSSLDLYEQYF.

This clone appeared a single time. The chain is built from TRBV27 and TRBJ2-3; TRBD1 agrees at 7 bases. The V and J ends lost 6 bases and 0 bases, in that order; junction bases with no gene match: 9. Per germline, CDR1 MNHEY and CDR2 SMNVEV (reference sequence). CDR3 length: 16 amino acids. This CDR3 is CASRPHGTASTDTQYF. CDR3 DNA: TGTGCCAGCAGGCCGCACGGGACAGCTAGCACAGATACGCAGTATTTT.

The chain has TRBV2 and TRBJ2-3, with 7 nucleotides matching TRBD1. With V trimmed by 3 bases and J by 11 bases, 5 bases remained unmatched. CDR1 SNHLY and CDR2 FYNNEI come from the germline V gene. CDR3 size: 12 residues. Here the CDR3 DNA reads TGTGCCAGCAGTGATACAGGGGTGAAGCAGTATTTT. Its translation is CASSDTGVKQYF.

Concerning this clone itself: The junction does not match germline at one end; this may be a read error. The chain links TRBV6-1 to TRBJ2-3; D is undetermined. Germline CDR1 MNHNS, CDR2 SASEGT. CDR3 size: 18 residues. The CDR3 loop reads CASSEETIDTGRHRYAVF. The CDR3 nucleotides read TGTGCCAGCAGTGAAGAAACGATAGACACCGGACGGCACAGATACGCAGTATTT.

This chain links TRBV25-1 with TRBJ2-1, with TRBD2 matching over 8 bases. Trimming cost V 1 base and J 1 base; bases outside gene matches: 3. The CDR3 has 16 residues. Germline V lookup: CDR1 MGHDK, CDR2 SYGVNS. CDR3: CASSESGGRSYNEQFF. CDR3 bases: TGTGCCAGCAGTGAATCCGGCGGGAGGTCCTACAATGAGCAGTTCTTC.

In DNA, the CDR3 is TGCAGTGTATCGGACACCGGGGAGCTGTTTTTT. It yields the protein CSVSDTGELFF. The rearrangement joins TRBV29-1 to TRBJ2-2; D remains unclear. The germline V gene has CDR1 SQVTM and CDR2 ANQGSEA. CDR3 size: 11 residues.

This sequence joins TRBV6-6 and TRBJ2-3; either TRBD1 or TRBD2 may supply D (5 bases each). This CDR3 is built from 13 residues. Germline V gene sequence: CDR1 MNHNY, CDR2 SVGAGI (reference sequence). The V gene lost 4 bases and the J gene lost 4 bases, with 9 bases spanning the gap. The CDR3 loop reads CASSSGRADTQYF. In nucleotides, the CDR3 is TGTGCCAGCAGTTCAGGGCGGGCAGATACGCAGTATTTT.

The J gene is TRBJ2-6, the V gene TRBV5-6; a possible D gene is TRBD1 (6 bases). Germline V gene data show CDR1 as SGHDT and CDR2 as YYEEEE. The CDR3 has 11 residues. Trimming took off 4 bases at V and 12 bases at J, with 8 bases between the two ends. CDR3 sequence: CASSGGSVLTF. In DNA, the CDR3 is TGTGCCAGCAGCGGGGGCTCCGTCCTGACTTTC.

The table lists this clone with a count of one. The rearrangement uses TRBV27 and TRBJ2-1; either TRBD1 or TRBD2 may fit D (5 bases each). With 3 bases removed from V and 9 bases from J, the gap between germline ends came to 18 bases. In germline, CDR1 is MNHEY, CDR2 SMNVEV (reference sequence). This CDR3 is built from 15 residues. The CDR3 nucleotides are TGTGCCAGCAGTTTCGAGGGGACCACCCCCCGTGAGCAGTTCTTC. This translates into CASSFEGTTPREQFF.